This is a list of T cell receptor beta chains from one sample in a study of T cells after yellow fever vaccination. TCRdb independently ran MiXCR on the 5' RACE reads; one entry per CDR3 protein. The sample has some 170,000 distinct CDR3 sequences; about a tenth are singletons. This material consisted of CD8+ T cells sorted from PBMCs, taken 45 days after the yellow fever booster vaccination. The receptors here all came from a man aged 18-30 years who received the YFV17D yellow fever vaccine. The CDR3 runs from the conserved cysteine through the conserved F or W. D genes are given only for firm matches. Clone size appears in some rows only: once, few, many, or a class for an expanded clone.

v_call	d_call	clone_size	j_call	cdr3_aa	cdr3_nt
TRBV7-9	-	few	TRBJ1-2	CASSSLTRDIGYGYTF	TGTGCCAGCAGCTCGCTCACCCGGGACATTGGCTATGGCTACACCTTC
TRBV6-2/TRBV6-3	TRBD1	-	TRBJ2-1	CASRRDRDYSSYNEQFF	TGTGCCAGCAGACGGGACAGGGATTACAGCTCCTACAATGAGCAGTTCTTC
TRBV29-1	-	-	TRBJ2-7	CSATGRAGEQYF	TGCAGCGCGACAGGGAGGGCGGGTGAGCAGTACTTC
TRBV6-2/TRBV6-3	-	few	TRBJ2-2	CASGGLRAGSTGELFF	TGTGCCAGCGGGGGACTCAGGGCAGGGAGCACCGGGGAGCTGTTTTTT
TRBV7-9	-	many	TRBJ2-3	CASSLELGRDTQYF	TGTGCCAGCAGCTTAGAATTGGGTCGAGATACGCAGTATTTT
TRBV5-1	-	many	TRBJ2-1	CASSYTGPTYNEQFF	TGCGCCAGCAGCTACACAGGGCCCACCTACAATGAGCAGTTCTTC
TRBV7-2	-	-	TRBJ2-7	CASSLMGEQYF	TGTGCCAGCAGCTTAATGGGAGAGCAGTACTTC
TRBV6-6	TRBD1	few	TRBJ2-1	CASRPHPTGPSSYNEQFF	TGTGCCAGCAGACCCCACCCGACAGGGCCTAGCTCCTACAATGAGCAGTTCTTC
TRBV7-9	-	few	TRBJ1-3	CASSLTGRGENTIYF	TGTGCCAGCAGCTTAACTGGACGAGGGGAAAACACCATATATTTT
TRBV4-1	TRBD1	-	TRBJ1-4	CASSHPTGGGEKLFF	TGCGCCAGCAGCCATCCGACAGGGGGAGGTGAAAAACTGTTTTTT
TRBV29-1	-	few	TRBJ1-3	CSVGSGPGNTIYF	TGCAGCGTTGGGTCAGGGCCCGGAAACACCATATATTTT
TRBV7-9	TRBD1	many	TRBJ1-1	CASSSRGTGETEAFF	TGTGCCAGCAGCTCGAGGGGGACAGGGGAAACTGAAGCTTTCTTT